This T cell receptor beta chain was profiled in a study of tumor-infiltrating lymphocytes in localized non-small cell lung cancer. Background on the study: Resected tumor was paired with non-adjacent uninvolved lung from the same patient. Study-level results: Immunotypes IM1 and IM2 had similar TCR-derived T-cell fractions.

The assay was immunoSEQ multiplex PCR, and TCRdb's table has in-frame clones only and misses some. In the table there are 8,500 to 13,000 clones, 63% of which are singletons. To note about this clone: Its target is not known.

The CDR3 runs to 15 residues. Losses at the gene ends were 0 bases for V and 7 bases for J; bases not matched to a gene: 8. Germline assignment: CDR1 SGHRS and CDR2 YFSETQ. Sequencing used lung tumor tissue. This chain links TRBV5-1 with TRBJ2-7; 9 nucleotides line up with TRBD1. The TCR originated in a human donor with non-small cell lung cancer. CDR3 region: CASSLGGTGILEQYF. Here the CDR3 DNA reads TGCGCCAGCAGCTTGGGCGGGACAGGGATTCTGGAGCAGTACTTC.